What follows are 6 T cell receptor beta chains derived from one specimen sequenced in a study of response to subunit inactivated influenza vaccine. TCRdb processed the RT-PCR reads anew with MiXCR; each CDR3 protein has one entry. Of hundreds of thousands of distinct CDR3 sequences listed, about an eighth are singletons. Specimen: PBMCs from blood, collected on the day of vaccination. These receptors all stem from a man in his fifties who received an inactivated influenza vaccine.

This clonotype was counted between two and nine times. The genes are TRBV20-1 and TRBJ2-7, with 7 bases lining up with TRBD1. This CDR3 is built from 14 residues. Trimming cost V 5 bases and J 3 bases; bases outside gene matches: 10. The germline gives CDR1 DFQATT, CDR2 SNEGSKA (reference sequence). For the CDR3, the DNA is TGCAGTGCTCGTATAACGGGACAGCTCTACGAGCAGTACTTC. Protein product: CSARITGQLYEQYF.

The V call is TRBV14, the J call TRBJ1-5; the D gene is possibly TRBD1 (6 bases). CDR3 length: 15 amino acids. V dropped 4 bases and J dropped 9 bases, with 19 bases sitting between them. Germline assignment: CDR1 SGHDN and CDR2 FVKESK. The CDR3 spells CASSLRMGQYLPQHF. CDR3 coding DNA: TGTGCCAGCAGCCTAAGAATGGGACAATACCTGCCCCAGCATTTT.

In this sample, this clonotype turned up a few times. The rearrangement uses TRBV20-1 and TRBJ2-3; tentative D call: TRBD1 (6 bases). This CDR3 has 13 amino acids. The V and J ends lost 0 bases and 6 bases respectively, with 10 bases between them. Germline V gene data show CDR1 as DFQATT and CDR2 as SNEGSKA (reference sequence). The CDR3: CSAREDSQDTQYF. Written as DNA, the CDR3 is TGCAGTGCTAGAGAGGACAGTCAGGATACGCAGTATTTT.

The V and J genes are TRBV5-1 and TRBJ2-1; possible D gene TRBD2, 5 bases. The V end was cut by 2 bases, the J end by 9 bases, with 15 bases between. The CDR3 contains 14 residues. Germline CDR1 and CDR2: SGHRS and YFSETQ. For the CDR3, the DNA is TGCGCCAGCAGCTTTTCTACGGGGAGATCTGAGCAGTTCTTC. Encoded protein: CASSFSTGRSEQFF.

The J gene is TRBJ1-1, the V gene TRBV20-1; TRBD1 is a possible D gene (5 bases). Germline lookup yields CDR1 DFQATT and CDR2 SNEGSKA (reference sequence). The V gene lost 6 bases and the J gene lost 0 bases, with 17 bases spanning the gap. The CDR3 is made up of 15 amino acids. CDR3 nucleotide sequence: TGCAGTGCCGGTCCGGCACAGGCCTTGAACACTGAAGCTTTCTTT. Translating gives CSAGPAQALNTEAFF.

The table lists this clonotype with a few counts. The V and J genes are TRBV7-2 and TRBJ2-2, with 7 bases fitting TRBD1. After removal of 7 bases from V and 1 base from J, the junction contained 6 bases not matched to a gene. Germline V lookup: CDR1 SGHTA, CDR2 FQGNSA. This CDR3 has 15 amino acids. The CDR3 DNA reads TGTGCCAGCACCTACAACAGGGGGAACACCGGGGAGCTGTTTTTT. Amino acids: CASTYNRGNTGELFF.